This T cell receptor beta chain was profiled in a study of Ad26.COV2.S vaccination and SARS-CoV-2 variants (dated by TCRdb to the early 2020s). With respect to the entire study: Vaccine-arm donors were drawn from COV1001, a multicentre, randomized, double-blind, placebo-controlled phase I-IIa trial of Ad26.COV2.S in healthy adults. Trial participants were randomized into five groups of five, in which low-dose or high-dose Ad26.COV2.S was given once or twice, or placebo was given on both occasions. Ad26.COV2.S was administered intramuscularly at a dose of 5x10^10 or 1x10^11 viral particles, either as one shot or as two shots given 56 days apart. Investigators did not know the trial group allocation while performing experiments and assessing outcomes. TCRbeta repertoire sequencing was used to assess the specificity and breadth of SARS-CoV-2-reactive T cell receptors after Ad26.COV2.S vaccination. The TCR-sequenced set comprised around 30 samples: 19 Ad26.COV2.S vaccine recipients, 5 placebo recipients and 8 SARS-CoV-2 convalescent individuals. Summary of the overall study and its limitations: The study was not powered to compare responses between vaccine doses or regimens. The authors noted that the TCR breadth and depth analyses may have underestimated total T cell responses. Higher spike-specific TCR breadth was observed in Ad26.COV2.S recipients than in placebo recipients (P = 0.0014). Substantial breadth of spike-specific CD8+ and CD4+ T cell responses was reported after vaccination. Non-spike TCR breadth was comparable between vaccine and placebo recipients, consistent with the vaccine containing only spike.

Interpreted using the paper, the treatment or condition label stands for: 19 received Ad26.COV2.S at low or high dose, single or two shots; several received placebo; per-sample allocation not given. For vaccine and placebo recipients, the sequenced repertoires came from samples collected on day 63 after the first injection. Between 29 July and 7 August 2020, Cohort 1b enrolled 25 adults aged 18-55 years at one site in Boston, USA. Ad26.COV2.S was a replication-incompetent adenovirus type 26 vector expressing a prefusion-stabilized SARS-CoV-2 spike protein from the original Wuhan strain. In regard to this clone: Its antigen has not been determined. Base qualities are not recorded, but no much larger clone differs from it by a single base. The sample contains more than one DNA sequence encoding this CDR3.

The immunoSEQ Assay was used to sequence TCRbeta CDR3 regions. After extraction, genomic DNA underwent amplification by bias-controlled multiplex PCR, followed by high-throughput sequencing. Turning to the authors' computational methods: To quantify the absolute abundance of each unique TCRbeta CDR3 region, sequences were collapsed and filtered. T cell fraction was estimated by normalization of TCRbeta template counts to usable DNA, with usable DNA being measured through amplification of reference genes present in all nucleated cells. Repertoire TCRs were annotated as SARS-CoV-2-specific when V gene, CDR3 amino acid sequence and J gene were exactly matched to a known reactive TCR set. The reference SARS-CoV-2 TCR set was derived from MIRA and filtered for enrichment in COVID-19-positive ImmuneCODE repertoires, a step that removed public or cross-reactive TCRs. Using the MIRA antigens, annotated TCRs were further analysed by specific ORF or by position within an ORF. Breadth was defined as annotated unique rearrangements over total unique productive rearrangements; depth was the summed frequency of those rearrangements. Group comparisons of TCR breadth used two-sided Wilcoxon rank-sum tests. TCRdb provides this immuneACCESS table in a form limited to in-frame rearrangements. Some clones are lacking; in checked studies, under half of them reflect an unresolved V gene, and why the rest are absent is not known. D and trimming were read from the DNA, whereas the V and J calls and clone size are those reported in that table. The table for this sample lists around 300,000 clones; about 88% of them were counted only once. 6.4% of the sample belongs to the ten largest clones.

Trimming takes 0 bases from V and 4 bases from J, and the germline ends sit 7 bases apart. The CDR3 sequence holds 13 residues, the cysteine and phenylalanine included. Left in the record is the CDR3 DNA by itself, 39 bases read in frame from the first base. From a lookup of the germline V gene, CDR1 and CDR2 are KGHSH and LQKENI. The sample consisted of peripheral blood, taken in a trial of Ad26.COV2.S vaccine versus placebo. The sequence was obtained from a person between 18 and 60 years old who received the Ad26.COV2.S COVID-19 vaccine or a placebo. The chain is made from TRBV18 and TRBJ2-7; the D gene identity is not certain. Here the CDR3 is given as CASSPPASYEQYF. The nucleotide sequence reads TGTGCCAGCTCACCACCGGCATCTTACGAGCAGTACTTC.